The 14 T cell receptor beta chains listed next were all sequenced from one sample in a study of blood T cell repertoires in COVID-19. Measured with immunoSEQ multiplex PCR; TCRdb has only the in-frame clones, and not every one. This sample carries 150,000 or so clones, 87% of them seen once, and the ten largest clones take 5%. Sequenced input: peripheral blood. The receptor source for this set is a human donor in a cohort sampled during active COVID-19.

The chain carries TRBV25-1 and TRBJ2-5; possibly TRBD2 for D (7 bases). V was trimmed by 0 bases and J by 4 bases, leaving 18 bases between them. The CDR3 is 17 amino acids. Germline CDR1 reads MGHDK; CDR2 reads SYGVNS. CDR3 nucleotide sequence: TGTGCCAGCAGTGAATATTGGACTAGGGAGGGGGGAGAGACCCAGTACTTC. Its protein is CASSEYWTREGGETQYF.

The chain carries TRBV30 and TRBJ2-7; D perhaps matches TRBD1 (5 bases). The CDR3 runs to 13 residues. Germline-derived CDR1 and CDR2 are GTSNPN and SVGIG (reference sequence). Trimming cost V 2 bases and J 0 bases, with 8 bases left between them. The DNA for the CDR3 is TGTGCCTGGAGTAGGGGCTTCTCCTACGAGCAGTACTTC. Protein sequence: CAWSRGFSYEQYF.

The rearrangement uses TRBV27 and TRBJ2-2; 8 positions agree with TRBD2. V shed 1 base and J 4 bases; nucleotides not matched to a gene: 14. The CDR3 covers 19 residues. The germline CDR1 and CDR2 sequences are MNHEY and SMNVEV (reference sequence). The CDR3 sequence is CASSLLVFGTSGPTGELFF. CDR3 sequence (DNA): TGTGCCAGCAGTTTATTGGTCTTTGGGACTAGTGGTCCCACCGGGGAGCTGTTTTTT.

The chain is built from TRBV2 and TRBJ2-1, with 8 bases fitting TRBD1. Germline assignment: CDR1 SNHLY and CDR2 FYNNEI. The CDR3 spans 15 residues. Germline trimming cut 2 bases from V and 6 bases from J; bases unmatched to any gene: 6. The CDR3 bases are TGTGCCAGCAGTGAATTGGGTGGACAGGGCAATGAGCAGTTCTTC. Translated, it gives CASSELGGQGNEQFF.

The count of this clone is one. The chain couples TRBV19 to TRBJ2-7; 7 bases fit TRBD1. J gave up 4 bases and V 5 bases, and 11 bases lay outside the gene matches. This CDR3 has 15 residues. The germline V gene encodes CDR1 LNHDA and CDR2 SQIVND (reference sequence). CDR3 region: CASSPRGYPNYEQYF. In nucleotides, the CDR3 is TGTGCCAGTAGTCCCAGGGGGTACCCCAATTACGAGCAGTACTTC.

V gene TRBV9 combines with J gene TRBJ2-5, with D possibly TRBD2 on 6 matching bases. Germline loops: CDR1 SGDLS, CDR2 YYNGEE. V was trimmed by 5 bases and J by 3 bases, leaving 11 bases between them. This CDR3 has 13 residues. The CDR3 loop is CASRRLGEETQYF. CDR3 DNA: TGTGCCAGCAGGAGACTAGGAGAAGAGACCCAGTACTTC.

The chain is built from TRBV10-1 and TRBJ2-3; TRBD1 matches at 7 bases. Germline trimming cut 3 bases from V and 2 bases from J; bases unmatched to any gene: 5. The CDR3 covers 15 residues. The germline gives CDR1 WNHNN, CDR2 SYGVQD (reference sequence). The CDR3 reads CASSDPQGDTDTQYF. CDR3 DNA: TGCGCCAGCAGTGACCCTCAGGGGGACACAGATACGCAGTATTTT.

This chain links TRBV9 with TRBJ2-3, with D possibly being TRBD2 (7 bases). Trimming left V 0 bases short and J 0 bases short, with 14 bases between. CDR1 is SGDLS and CDR2 is YYNGEE in the germline V gene. The CDR3 runs 17 residues. The CDR3 region has the DNA TGTGCCAGCAGCGTAGCGGGGGGCCCTTCTAGCACAGATACGCAGTATTTT. It encodes CASSVAGGPSSTDTQYF.

The chain is built from TRBV3-1 (or the pseudogene TRBV3-2) and TRBJ1-1; the D is unclear. The germline gives CDR1 LGHDT, CDR2 YNNKEL (reference sequence). The CDR3 extends over 14 amino acids. Deletions cut 1 base from V and 2 bases from J, with 8 bases between. The CDR3 region has the DNA TGTGCCAGCAGCCAAGGGCATATAAACACTGAAGCTTTCTTT. This gives the protein CASSQGHINTEAFF.

The rearrangement uses TRBV3-1 (or the pseudogene TRBV3-2) and TRBJ2-3, with 7 nucleotides matching TRBD2. Germline CDR1 and CDR2: LGHDT and YNNKEL (reference sequence). With 1 base clipped from V and 2 bases from J, the junction kept 6 bases outside the gene matches. The CDR3 length is 16 residues. Here the CDR3 reads CASSQGLLANTDTQYF. The CDR3 nucleotides are TGTGCCAGCAGCCAAGGACTACTAGCGAACACAGATACGCAGTATTTT.

The chain combines TRBV24-1 with TRBJ1-5; D call uncertain. The V gene lost 4 bases and the J gene lost 2 bases, with 17 bases spanning the gap. The CDR3 extends over 17 amino acids. Germline CDR1 is KGHDR and CDR2 is SFDVKD. The CDR3, as DNA: TGTGCCACCAGTGACCCTGACACCACCTCAGGCAATCAGCCCCAGCATTTT. Protein product: CATSDPDTTSGNQPQHF.

The chain carries TRBV5-1 and TRBJ2-7, with TRBD1 matching 10 bases. CDR1 is SGHRS and CDR2 is YFSETQ in the germline V gene. The CDR3 consists of 15 residues. Trimming at V came to 3 bases and at J to 3 bases, leaving 6 bases not matched to a gene. The CDR3 nucleotides are TGCGCCAGCAGCTCCGGGACAGGGGAATACTACGAGCAGTACTTC. It specifies CASSSGTGEYYEQYF. The full variable domain, in which reference TRBV5-1 and TRBJ2-7 provide the parts outside the CDR3, is KAGVTQTPRYLIKTRGQQVTLSCSPISGHRSVSWYQQTPGQGLQFLFEYFSETQRNKGNFPGRFSGRQFSNSRSEMNVSTLELGDSALYLCASSSGTGEYYEQYFGPGTRLTVT.

The V and J genes are TRBV6-6 and TRBJ2-7, with 10 bases aligning to TRBD2. Unmatched junction bases numbered 1, after V lost 0 bases and J lost 5 bases. CDR1 and CDR2 from the germline V gene are MNHNY and SVGAGI (reference sequence). The CDR3 runs to 14 residues. CDR3 nucleotide sequence: TGTGCCAGCAGTTACTCCGGGACTAGCGACGAGCAGTACTTC. It yields the protein CASSYSGTSDEQYF.

The V call is TRBV28, the J call TRBJ1-2, with 8 bases that match TRBD1. Germline V lookup: CDR1 MDHEN, CDR2 SYDVKM. The ends lost 6 bases at V and 4 bases at J; junction bases unmatched: 10. The CDR3 consists of 15 residues. CDR3 residues: CASSTPGGAGYGYTF. CDR3 DNA: TGTGCCAGCAGCACCCCAGGGGGCGCTGGCTATGGCTACACCTTC.